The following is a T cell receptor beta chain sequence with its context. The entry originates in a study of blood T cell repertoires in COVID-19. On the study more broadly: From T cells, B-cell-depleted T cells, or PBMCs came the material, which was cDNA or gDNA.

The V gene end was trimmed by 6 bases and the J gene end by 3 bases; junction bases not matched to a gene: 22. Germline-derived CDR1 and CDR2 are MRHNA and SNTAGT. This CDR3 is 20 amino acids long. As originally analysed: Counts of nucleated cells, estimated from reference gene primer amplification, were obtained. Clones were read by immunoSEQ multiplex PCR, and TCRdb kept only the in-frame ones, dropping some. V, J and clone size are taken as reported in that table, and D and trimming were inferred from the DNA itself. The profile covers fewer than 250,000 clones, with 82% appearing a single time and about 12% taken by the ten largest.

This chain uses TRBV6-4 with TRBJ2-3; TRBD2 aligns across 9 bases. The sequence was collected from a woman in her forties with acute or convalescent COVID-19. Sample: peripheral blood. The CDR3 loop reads CASRGSGTSPSSAVTDTQYF. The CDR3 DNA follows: TGTGCCAGCAGGGGGAGCGGGACTAGCCCTTCGTCGGCAGTGACAGATACGCAGTATTTT.